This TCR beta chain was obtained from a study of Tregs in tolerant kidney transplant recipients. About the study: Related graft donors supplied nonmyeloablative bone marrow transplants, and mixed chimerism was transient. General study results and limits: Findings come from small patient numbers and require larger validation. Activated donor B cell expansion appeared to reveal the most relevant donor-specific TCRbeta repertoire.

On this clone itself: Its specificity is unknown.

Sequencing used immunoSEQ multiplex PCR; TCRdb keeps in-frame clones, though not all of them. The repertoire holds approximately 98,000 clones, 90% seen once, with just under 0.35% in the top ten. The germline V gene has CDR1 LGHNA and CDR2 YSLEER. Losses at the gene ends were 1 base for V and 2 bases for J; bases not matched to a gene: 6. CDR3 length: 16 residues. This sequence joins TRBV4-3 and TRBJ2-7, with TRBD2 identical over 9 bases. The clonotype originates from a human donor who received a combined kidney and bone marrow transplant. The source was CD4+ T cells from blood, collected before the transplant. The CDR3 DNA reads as TGCGCCAGCAGCCAAGCTTGGGGCGGGGGGGCCTACGAGCAGTACTTC. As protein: CASSQAWGGGAYEQYF.